Below are 9 T cell receptor beta chains sequenced from a single sample in a study of blood T cell repertoires in COVID-19. Profiling relied on immunoSEQ multiplex PCR, and the TCRdb table lists in-frame clones only, not all of them. The repertoire has some 250,000 clones, 81% of them found once; the top ten carry around 7%. Sequenced: peripheral blood. These receptors came from a woman aged 80 or older with COVID-19, enrolled during active disease.

The table lists this clone with a few counts. The V gene is TRBV5-1, the J gene TRBJ2-1, with TRBD2 matching 12 bases. The CDR3 contains 15 residues. Germline CDR1 SGHRS, CDR2 YFSETQ. Trimming removed 5 bases from V and 4 bases from J; junction bases left unmatched: 4. CDR3 sequence: CASRFGLAGYNEQFF. In DNA, the CDR3 is TGCGCCAGCAGGTTCGGACTAGCGGGGTACAATGAGCAGTTCTTC.

J is TRBJ1-1 and V is TRBV19; the match to TRBD1 covers 7 bases. Germline trimming cut 3 bases from V and 10 bases from J; bases unmatched to any gene: 11. The CDR3 is 14 residues long. In germline, CDR1 is LNHDA, CDR2 SQIVND (reference sequence). The CDR3 reads CASSIRGLSHGAFF. The CDR3 DNA sequence: TGTGCCAGTAGTATTAGGGGGCTGTCACATGGAGCTTTCTTT.

V gene TRBV7-3 combines with J gene TRBJ1-1; unclear D gene. The V and J ends lost 0 bases and 5 bases respectively, with 7 bases between them. CDR1 SGHTA and CDR2 FQGTGA come from the germline V gene. The CDR3 covers 13 residues. The DNA of the CDR3 is TGTGCCAGCAGCTTAACCGAACGGACTGAAGCTTTCTTT. Translating it yields CASSLTERTEAFF. Full variable domain (remainder filled in from reference TRBV7-3 and TRBJ1-1): GAGVSQTPSNKVTEKGKYVELRCDPISGHTALYWYRQSLGQGPEFLIYFQGTGAADDSGLPNDRFFAVRPEGSVSTLKIQRTERGDSAVYLCASSLTERTEAFFGQGTRLTVV.

The chain uses TRBV25-1 and TRBJ2-6, with D unclear. CDR1 is MGHDK and CDR2 is SYGVNS in the germline V gene. Trimming took 4 bases from V and 1 from J, leaving 11 bases between them. The length of the CDR3 is 16 residues. The chain's CDR3 is CASSVYSPSGANVLTF. CDR3 bases: TGTGCCAGCAGTGTCTACAGTCCATCTGGGGCCAACGTCCTGACTTTC.

V and J are TRBV19 and TRBJ2-5; no reliable D call. The germline gives CDR1 LNHDA, CDR2 SQIVND (reference sequence). Trimming took off 5 bases at V and 4 bases at J, with 8 bases between the two ends. CDR3 length: 12 residues. The CDR3 loop reads CASSSPGETQYF. In DNA, the CDR3 is TGTGCCAGTAGTTCCCCCGGAGAGACCCAGTACTTC.

This clone was counted only a few times. The chain couples TRBV7-8 to TRBJ2-7; TRBD1 matches at 7 bases. The length of the CDR3 is 18 residues. The trim removed 1 base at V and 1 base at J, leaving 13 bases unmatched. In germline, CDR1 is SGHVS, CDR2 FQNEAQ. The CDR3 region is CASSLDGRGKSISYEQYF. In DNA form, the CDR3 reads TGTGCCAGCAGCTTAGACGGCAGGGGGAAAAGTATATCCTACGAGCAGTACTTC.

This clone has just one count. The gene calls are TRBV30 and TRBJ1-1; maybe TRBD1 (5 bases). The ends were cut back, 3 bases at V and 5 bases at J, with 19 bases in the middle. The V gene's germline CDR1 is GTSNPN and CDR2 SVGIG (reference sequence). This CDR3 has 15 residues. As DNA, the CDR3 is TGTGCCTGGAGGAGACCCCCTCAGGGTAGGACTGAAGCTTTCTTT. This codes for CAWRRPPQGRTEAFF.

The V call is TRBV5-1, the J call TRBJ2-2; D unclear. Germline-derived CDR1 and CDR2 are SGHRS and YFSETQ. The V gene lost 2 bases and the J gene lost 5 bases, with 7 bases spanning the gap. The CDR3 spans 13 residues. CDR3 protein: CASSFRETGELFF. CDR3 in DNA: TGCGCCAGCAGCTTCCGAGAGACCGGGGAGCTGTTTTTT.

The chain is built from TRBV2 and TRBJ1-6; D ambiguous. The V end lost 10 bases, the J end lost 11 bases, and 12 bases lay between the germline ends. Germline V gives CDR1 SNHLY, CDR2 FYNNEI. The CDR3 consists of 11 residues. CDR3 protein: CATGAGAPLHF. The CDR3 DNA reads as TGTGCCACGGGAGCCGGGGCACCCCTCCACTTT.